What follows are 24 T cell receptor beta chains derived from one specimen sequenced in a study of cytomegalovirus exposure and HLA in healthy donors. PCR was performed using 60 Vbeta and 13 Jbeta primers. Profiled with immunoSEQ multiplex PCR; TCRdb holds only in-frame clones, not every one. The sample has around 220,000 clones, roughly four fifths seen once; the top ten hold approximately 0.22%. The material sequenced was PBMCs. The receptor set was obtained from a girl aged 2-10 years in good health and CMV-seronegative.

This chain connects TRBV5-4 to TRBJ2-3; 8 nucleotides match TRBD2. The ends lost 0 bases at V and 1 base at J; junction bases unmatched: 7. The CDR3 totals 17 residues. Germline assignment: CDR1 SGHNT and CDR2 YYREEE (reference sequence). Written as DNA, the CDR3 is TGTGCCAGCAGCTTGGAACCGAGCGGGAGAGGCACAGATACGCAGTATTTT. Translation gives CASSLEPSGRGTDTQYF.

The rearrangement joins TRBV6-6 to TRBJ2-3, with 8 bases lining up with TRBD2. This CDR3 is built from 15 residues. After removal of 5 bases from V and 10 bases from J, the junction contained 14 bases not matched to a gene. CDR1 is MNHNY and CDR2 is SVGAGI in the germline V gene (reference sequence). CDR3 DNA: TGTGCCAGCAGTCCTCCTCATAGCGGGGAGGGGGCGCAGTATTTT. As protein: CASSPPHSGEGAQYF.

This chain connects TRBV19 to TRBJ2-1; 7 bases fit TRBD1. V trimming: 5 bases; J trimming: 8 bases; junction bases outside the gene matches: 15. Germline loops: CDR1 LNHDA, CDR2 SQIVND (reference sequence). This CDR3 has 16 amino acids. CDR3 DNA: TGTGCCAGTAGTCTAGGGGGCGGAACCCCGGCCGATGAGCAGTTCTTC. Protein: CASSLGGGTPADEQFF.

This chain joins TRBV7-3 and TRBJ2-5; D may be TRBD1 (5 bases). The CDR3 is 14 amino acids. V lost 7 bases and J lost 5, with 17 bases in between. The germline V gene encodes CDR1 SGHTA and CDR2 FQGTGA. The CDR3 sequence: CASKDITLEETQYF. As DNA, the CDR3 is TGTGCCAGCAAGGACATCACCCTTGAGGAGACCCAGTACTTC.

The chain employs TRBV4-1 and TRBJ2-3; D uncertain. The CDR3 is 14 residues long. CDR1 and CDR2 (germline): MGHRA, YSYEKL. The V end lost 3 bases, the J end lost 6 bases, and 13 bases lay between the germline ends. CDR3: CASSQRPTLDTQYF. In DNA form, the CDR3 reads TGCGCCAGCAGCCAGCGGCCGACCCTGGATACGCAGTATTTT.

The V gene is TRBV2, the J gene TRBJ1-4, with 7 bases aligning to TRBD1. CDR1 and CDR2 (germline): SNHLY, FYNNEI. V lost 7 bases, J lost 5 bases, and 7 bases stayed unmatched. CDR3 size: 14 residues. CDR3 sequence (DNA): TGTGCCAGCATTCCGGGACAGAGGAATGAAAAACTGTTTTTT. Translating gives CASIPGQRNEKLFF.

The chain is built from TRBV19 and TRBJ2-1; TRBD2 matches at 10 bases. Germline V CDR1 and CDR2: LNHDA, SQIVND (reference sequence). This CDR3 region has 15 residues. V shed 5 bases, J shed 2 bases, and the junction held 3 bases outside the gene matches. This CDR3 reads CASSQAGGPYNEQFF. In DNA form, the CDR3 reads TGTGCCAGTAGTCAAGCGGGAGGGCCCTACAATGAGCAGTTCTTC. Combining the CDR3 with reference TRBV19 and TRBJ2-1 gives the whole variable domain DGGITQSPKYLFRKEGQNVTLSCEQNLNHDAMYWYRQDPGQGLRLIYYSQIVNDFQKGDIAEGYSVSREKKESFPLTVTSAQKNPTAFYLCASSQAGGPYNEQFFGPGTRLTVL.

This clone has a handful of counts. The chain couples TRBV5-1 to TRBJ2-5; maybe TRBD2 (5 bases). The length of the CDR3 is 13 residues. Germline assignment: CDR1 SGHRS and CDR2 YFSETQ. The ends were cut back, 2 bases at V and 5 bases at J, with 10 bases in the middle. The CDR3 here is CASSFKGGETQYF. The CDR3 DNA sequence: TGCGCCAGCAGCTTTAAGGGCGGGGAGACCCAGTACTTC.

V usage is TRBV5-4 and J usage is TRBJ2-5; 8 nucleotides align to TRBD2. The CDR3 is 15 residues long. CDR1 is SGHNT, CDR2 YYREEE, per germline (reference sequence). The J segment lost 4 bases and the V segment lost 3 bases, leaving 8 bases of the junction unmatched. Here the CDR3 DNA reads TGTGCCAGCAGCTATTTTCGGGGGGGCGGAGAGACCCAGTACTTC. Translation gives CASSYFRGGGETQYF.

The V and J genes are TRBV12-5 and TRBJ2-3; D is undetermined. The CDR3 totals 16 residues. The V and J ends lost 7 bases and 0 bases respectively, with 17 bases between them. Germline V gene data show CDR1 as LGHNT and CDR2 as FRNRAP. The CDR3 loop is CASAPPGISSTDTQYF. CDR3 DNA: TGTGCTAGTGCCCCCCCAGGAATCTCTAGCACAGATACGCAGTATTTT.

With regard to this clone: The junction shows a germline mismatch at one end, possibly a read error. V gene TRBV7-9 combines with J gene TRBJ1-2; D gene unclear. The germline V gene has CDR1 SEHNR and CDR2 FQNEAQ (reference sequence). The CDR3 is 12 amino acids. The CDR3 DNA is TGTTCCAGCAGCTTAGCTAGCTATGGCTACACCTTC. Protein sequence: CSSSLASYGYTF.

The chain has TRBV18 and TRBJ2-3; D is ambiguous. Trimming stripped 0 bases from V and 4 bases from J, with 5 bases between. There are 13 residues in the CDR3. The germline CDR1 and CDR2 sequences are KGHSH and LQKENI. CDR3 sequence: CASSPPPADTQYF. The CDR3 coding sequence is TGTGCCAGCTCACCACCTCCGGCAGATACGCAGTATTTT.

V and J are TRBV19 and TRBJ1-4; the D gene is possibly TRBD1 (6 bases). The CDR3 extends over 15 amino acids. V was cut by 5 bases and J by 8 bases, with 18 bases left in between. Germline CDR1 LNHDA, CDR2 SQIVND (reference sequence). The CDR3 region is CASSLPRGTGEKLFF. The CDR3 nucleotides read TGTGCCAGTAGTCTCCCTAGGGGGACCGGGGAAAAACTGTTTTTT.

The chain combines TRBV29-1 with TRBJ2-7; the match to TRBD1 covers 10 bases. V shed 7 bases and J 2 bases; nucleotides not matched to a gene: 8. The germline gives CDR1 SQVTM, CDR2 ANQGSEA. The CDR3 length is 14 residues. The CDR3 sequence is CSASGQGEPYEQYF. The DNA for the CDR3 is TGCAGCGCCTCAGGACAGGGGGAGCCCTACGAGCAGTACTTC.

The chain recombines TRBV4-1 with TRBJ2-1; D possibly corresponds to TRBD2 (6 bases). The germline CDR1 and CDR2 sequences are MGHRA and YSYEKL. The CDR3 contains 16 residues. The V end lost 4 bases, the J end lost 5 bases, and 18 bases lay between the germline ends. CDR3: CASSLYSGTPNNEQFF. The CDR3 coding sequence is TGCGCCAGCAGCCTCTATTCCGGGACTCCGAACAATGAGCAGTTCTTC.

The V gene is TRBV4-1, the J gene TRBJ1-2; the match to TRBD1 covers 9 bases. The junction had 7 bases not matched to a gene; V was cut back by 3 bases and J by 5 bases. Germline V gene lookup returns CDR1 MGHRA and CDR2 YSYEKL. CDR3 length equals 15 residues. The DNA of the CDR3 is TGCGCCAGCAGCCATCCCAGGACAGGGGAATATGGCTACACCTTC. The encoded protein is CASSHPRTGEYGYTF.

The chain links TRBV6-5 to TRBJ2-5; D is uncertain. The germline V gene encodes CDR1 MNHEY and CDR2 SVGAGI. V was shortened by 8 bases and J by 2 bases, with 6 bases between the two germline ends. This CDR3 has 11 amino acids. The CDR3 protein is CASGRQETQYF. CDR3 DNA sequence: TGTGCCAGCGGCCGTCAAGAGACCCAGTACTTC.

CDR3 DNA: TGTGCCAGTAGTATCAGAGGACTAGCGGGGACCAATGAGCAGTTCTTC. Translated, it gives CASSIRGLAGTNEQFF. This chain uses TRBV19 with TRBJ2-1; 12 nucleotides match TRBD2. CDR1 and CDR2 from the germline V gene are LNHDA and SQIVND (reference sequence). The trim removed 3 bases at V and 6 bases at J, leaving 6 bases unmatched. The CDR3 covers 16 residues.

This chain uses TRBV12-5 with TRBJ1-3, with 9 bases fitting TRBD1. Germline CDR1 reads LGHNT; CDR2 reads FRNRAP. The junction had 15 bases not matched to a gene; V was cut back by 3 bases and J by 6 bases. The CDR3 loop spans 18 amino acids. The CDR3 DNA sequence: TGTGCTAGTGGTTTCCCAACCTTGAGGGACAGGGAGGCAAACACCATATATTTT. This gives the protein CASGFPTLRDREANTIYF.

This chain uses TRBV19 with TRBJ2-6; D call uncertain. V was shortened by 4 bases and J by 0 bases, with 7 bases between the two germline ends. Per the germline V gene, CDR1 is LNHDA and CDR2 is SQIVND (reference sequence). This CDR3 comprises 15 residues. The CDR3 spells CASSTDTSGANVLTF. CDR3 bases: TGTGCCAGTAGTACTGACACCTCTGGGGCCAACGTCCTGACTTTC.

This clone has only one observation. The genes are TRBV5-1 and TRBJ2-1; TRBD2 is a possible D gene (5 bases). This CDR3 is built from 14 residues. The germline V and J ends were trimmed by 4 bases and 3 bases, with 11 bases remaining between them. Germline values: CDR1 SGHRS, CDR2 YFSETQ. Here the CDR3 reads CASSRETDYNEQFF. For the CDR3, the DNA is TGCGCCAGCAGCAGGGAGACGGACTACAATGAGCAGTTCTTC.

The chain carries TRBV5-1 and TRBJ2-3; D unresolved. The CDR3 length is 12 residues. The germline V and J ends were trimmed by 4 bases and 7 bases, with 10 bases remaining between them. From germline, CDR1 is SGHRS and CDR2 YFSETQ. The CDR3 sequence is CASSNSRNTQYF. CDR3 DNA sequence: TGCGCCAGCAGCAACTCGAGGAATACGCAGTATTTT.

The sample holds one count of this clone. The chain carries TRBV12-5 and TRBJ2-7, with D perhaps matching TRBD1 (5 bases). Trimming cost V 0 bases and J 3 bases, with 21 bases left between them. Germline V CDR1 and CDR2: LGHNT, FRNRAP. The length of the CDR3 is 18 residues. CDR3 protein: CASGLVLTGRTLSYEQYF. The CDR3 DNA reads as TGTGCTAGTGGTTTGGTACTAACAGGTCGGACCTTAAGCTACGAGCAGTACTTC.

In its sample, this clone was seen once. This CDR3 reads CASSVGGGTGELFF. CDR3 nucleotide sequence: TGTGCCAGCAGCGTAGGCGGTGGCACCGGGGAGCTGTTTTTT. The genes are TRBV9 and TRBJ2-2; D is undetermined. From germline, CDR1 is SGDLS and CDR2 YYNGEE. The CDR3 contains 14 residues. Deletions cut 0 bases from V and 4 bases from J, with 7 bases between.